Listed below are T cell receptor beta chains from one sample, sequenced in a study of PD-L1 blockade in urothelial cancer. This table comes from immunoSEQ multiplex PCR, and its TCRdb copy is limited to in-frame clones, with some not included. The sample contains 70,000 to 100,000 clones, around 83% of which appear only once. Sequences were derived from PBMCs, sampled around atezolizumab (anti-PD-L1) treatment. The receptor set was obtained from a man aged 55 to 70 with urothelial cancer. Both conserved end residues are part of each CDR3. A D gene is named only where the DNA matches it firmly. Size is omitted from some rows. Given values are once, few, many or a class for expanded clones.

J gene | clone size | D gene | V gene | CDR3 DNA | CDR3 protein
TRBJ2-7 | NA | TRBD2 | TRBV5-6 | TGTGCCAGCAGCTCCACGGGGGGGCTGACCGAGCAGTACTTC | CASSSTGGLTEQYF
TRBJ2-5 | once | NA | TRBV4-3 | TGCGCCAGCAGCCAAGGGACTAACCGGCGAGAGACCCAGTACTTC | CASSQGTNRRETQYF
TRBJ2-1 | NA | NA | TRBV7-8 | TGTGCCAGCAGCCAACCCCGAGGGAGTTCTGGTGAGCAGTTCTTC | CASSQPRGSSGEQFF
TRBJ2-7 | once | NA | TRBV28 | TGTGCCAGCAGTCCGGCTACTACAGGGTCCTACGAGCAGTACTTC | CASSPATTGSYEQYF
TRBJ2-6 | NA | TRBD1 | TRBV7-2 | TGTGCCAGCAGCTTAAACAGGGGGTCCGGGGCCAACGTCCTGACTTTC | CASSLNRGSGANVLTF
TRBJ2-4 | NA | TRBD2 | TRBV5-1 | TGCGCCAGCAGCACCTATTCGGGACTAGCGGGGGGGCCAAGCAAAAACATTCAGTACTTC | CASSTYSGLAGGPSKNIQYF
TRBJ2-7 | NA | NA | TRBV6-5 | TGTGCCAGCAGTTACTCGCCGACCCTGACAAGCTACGAGCAGTACTTC | CASSYSPTLTSYEQYF
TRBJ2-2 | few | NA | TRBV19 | TGTGCCAGTAGTATAGATCCCTTGGTTGGCCGACGAACAGGAACCGGGGAGCTGTTTTTT | CASSIDPLVGRRTGTGELFF
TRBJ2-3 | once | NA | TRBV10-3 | TGTGCCATCAGTGAGTCGAAGGTACGGGCCTCGCCGGCTAGCGGCACAGATACGCAGTATTTT | CAISESKVRASPASGTDTQYF
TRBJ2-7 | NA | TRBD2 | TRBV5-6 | TGTGCCAGCAGCTTAACAGCGGGAGAGCCGGGGGAGCAGTACTTC | CASSLTAGEPGEQYF
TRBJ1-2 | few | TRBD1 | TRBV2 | TGTGCCAGCGGTACAGGGGGCAACTATGGCTACACCTTC | CASGTGGNYGYTF
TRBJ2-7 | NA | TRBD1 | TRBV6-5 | TGTGCCAGCAGTTATTCCGGACAGGGAATATACGAGCAGTACTTC | CASSYSGQGIYEQYF
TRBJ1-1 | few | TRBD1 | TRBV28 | TGTGCCAGCGGGGACAGGCCAACGAGCACTGAAGCTTTCTTT | CASGDRPTSTEAFF
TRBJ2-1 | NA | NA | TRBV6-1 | TGTGCCAGCAGTGAGGAGGCGAGGAGCTCCTACAATGAGCAGTTCTTC | CASSEEARSSYNEQFF
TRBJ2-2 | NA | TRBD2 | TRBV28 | TGTGCCAGCTGGCCTAGCGGAACCACCGGGGAGCTGTTTTTT | CASWPSGTTGELFF
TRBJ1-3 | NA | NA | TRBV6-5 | TGTGCCAGCAGTTATGATTCCAGGGCCTCTGGAAACACCATATATTTT | CASSYDSRASGNTIYF
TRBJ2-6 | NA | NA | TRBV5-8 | TGTGCCAGCAGCAAAGGACTAACTGGGGCCAACGTCCTGACTTTC | CASSKGLTGANVLTF
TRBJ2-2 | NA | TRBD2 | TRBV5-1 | TGCGCCAGCAGCTTGTACACTAGCGGCACCGGGGAGCTGTTTTTT | CASSLYTSGTGELFF
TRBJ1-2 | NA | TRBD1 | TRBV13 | TGTGCCAGCAGCCTACCCAGACAGGGGGCCTATGGCTACACCTTC | CASSLPRQGAYGYTF
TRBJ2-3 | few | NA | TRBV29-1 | TGCAGCGTTAGGGGCGGATTAAGGGATACGCAGTATTTT | CSVRGGLRDTQYF
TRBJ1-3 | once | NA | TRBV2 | TGTGCCAGCAGGAGGGGGACTACAGGGTTAGCGGGAAACACCATATATTTT | CASRRGTTGLAGNTIYF
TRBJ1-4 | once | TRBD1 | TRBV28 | TGTGCCAGCAGCCCCGGGGACAGGGCTAATGAAAAACTGTTTTTT | CASSPGDRANEKLFF
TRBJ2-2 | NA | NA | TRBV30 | TGTGCCTGGAGTGTAGGGCTAGCTAGCGGGGAGCTGTTTTTT | CAWSVGLASGELFF
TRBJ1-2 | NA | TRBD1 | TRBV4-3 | TGCGCCAGCAGCCAGCACAGGGGAGGTAGGAATGGCTACACCTTC | CASSQHRGGRNGYTF
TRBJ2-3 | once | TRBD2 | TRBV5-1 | TGCGCCAGCAGCCCTGGACTAGCGGATACGCAGTATTTT | CASSPGLADTQYF
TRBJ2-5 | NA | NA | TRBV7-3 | TGTGCCAGCAGCCCACGGTACCAAGAGACCCAGTACTTC | CASSPRYQETQYF
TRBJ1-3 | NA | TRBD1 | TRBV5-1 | TGCGCCAGCAGCCTAACAGGGGGCAACGGTCGAATCGGAAACACCATATATTTT | CASSLTGGNGRIGNTIYF
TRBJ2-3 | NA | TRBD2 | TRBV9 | TGTGCCAGCAGCGTAGGGCTCGGTGTAGCGGGGAGCACAGATACGCAGTATTTT | CASSVGLGVAGSTDTQYF
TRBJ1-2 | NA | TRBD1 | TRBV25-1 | TGTGCCAGCAGTGCCACAGGGGCGTCCGACTATGGCTACACCTTC | CASSATGASDYGYTF
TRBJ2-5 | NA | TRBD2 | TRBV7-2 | TGTGCCAGCAGCTTAGCTATGGGACTAGCGGGAAGGTCGGAGACCCAGTACTTC | CASSLAMGLAGRSETQYF
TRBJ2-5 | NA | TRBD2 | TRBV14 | TGTGCCAGCAGCCATCTGCGGGAGGGCCCGGAGACCCAGTACTTC | CASSHLREGPETQYF
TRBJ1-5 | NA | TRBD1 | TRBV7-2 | TGTGCCAGCAGCTTAGGAGGGGCAGGGGGCGAAGTCCAGCCCCAGCATTTT | CASSLGGAGGEVQPQHF
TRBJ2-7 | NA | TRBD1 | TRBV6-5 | TGTGCCAGCAGTGCCCGGGACAGGGGGACCTACGAGCAGTACTTC | CASSARDRGTYEQYF
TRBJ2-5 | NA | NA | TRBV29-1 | TGCAGCGTTGAAGACGGGTCGCGGGAGACCCAGTACTTC | CSVEDGSRETQYF
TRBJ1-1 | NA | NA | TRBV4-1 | TGCGCCAGCAGCCAGGAGGGACGGGGTTCCACTGAAGCTTTCTTT | CASSQEGRGSTEAFF
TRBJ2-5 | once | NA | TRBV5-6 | TGTGCCAGCAGCTTGGTCAGTGTAGAGACCCAGTACTTC | CASSLVSVETQYF
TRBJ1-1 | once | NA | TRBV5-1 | TGCGCCAGCAGCTTGGGGGGAGTTATGAACACTGAAGCTTTCTTT | CASSLGGVMNTEAFF
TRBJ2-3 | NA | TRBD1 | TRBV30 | TGTGCCTGGAGGCCCCCGGGACAGGGGATCACAGATACGCAGTATTTT | CAWRPPGQGITDTQYF
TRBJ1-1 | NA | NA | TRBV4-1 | TGCGCCAGCAGCCGCCCTTCGGGCACTGAAGCTTTCTTT | CASSRPSGTEAFF
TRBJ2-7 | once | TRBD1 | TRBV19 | TGTGCCAGTAGTATGGATGGGACAGGGGGCTACGAGCAGTACTTC | CASSMDGTGGYEQYF
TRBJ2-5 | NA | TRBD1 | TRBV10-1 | TGCGCCAGCAGTGAGTCGAGACAGGGGCACCGGGAGACCCAGTACTTC | CASSESRQGHRETQYF
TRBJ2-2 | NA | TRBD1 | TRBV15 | TGTGCCACCAGCAGAGATCCAGGGGGAAGGGACACCGGGGAGCTGTTTTTT | CATSRDPGGRDTGELFF
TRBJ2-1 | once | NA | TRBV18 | TGTGCCAGCTCAGGGACTCTACGCAATGAGCAGTTCTTC | CASSGTLRNEQFF
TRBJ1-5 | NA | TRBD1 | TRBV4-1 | TGCGCCAGCAGCTCCGGACAGGGAGCCCCGCATTTT | CASSSGQGAPHF
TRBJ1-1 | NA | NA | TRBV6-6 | TGTGCCAGCAGTTACTCAGACAGACCTGAAGCTTTCTTT | CASSYSDRPEAFF
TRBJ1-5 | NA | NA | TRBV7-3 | TGTGCCAGCAGCTTAACCCCGGGAACTCAACCGCATTTT | CASSLTPGTQPHF
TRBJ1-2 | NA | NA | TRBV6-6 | TGTGCCAGCAGTTCCACAATAGGGGCCTATGGCTACACCTTC | CASSSTIGAYGYTF
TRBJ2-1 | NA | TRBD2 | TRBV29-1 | TGCAGCGTTGAAGGGTTCGGGAGGCGGGATTCCTACAATGAGCAGTTCTTC | CSVEGFGRRDSYNEQFF
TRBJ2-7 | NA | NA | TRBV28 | TGTGCCAGCAGTTCTGGGCTTCCGGACAGACTCAGCTCCTACGAGCAGTACTTC | CASSSGLPDRLSSYEQYF
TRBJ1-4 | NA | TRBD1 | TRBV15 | TGTGCCACCAGCCCCAGGGGGGCAGGGAGTAATGAAAAACTGTTTTTT | CATSPRGAGSNEKLFF
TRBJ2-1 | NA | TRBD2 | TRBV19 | TGTGCCAGTAGTGCCGGGGTAGCGGGAGAGGAGGGTGAGCAGTTCTTC | CASSAGVAGEEGEQFF
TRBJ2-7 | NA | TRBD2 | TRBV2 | TGTGCCAGTGTGCGGGAGCAGCTCCTTTACGAGCAGTACTTC | CASVREQLLYEQYF
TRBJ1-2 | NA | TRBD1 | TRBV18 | TGTGCCAGCTCATCTCCATCGACAGGGATGGACTATGGCTACACCTTC | CASSSPSTGMDYGYTF
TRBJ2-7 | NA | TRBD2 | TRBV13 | TGTGCCAGCAGCCCCCATAGCGGGAGTAGCTCCTACGAGCAGTACTTC | CASSPHSGSSSYEQYF